The clone carrying this T cell receptor beta chain was detected a few times. The data belong to a study of blood T cells in healthy people across ages. Whole-study context: About one barcoded beta molecule per two T cells came from capture by template switching.

Next came a second PCR, run for 7 to 11 cycles, which used a sample-barcoded 5' primer along with a J-beta primer mix. In TCRdb, the 5' RACE reads were re-called with MiXCR into one record per CDR3 protein. The sample includes 1 million or so distinct CDR3 sequences, 35% to 50% of them seen just once. Total RNA, at least 5.5 micrograms per sample, was extracted from PBMCs. CDR3 length: 14 residues. The V and J ends lost 5 bases and 1 base, in that order; junction bases with no gene match: 3. The sample consisted of blood. This sequence originates from a woman aged 60-70 years in good health. This chain links TRBV12-3 or TRBV12-4 with TRBJ2-7, with 9 nucleotides matching TRBD1. DNA of the CDR3: TGTGCCAGCAGTGACAGGGGGGGATCCTACGAGCAGTACTTC. Residues: CASSDRGGSYEQYF.